This T cell receptor (beta chain) derives from a study of blood T cells in healthy people across ages. The CDR3 extends over 15 amino acids. Trimming pared 3 bases from V and 4 bases from J, leaving 18 bases between. The V gene's germline CDR1 is SQVTM and CDR2 ANQGSEA. It was with a sample-barcoded 5' primer and a J-beta primer mix that a second PCR of roughly 6 to 11 cycles was run. Using its own MiXCR run on the 5' RACE reads, TCRdb lists one record per CDR3 protein. The sample holds 650,000 to 1,000,000 distinct CDR3 sequences, about 36% seen once. Sequences were obtained from blood. The chain combines TRBV29-1 with TRBJ1-2; a weak D match, TRBD1 (5 bases). This TCR was sampled from a man in his late teens or twenties in good health. The CDR3 DNA sequence: TGCAGCGTTGATGGGGCAACCTCCTCAGGCTATGGCTACACCTTC. Encoded protein: CSVDGATSSGYGYTF.